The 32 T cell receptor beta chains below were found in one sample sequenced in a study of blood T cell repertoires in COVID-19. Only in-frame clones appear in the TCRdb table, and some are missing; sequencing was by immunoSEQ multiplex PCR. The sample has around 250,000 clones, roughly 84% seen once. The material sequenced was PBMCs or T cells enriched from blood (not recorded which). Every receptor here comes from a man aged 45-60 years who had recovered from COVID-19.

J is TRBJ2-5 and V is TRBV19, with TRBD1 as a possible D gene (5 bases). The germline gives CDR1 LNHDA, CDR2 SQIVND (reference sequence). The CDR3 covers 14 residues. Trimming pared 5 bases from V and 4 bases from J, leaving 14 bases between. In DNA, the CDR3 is TGTGCCAGTAGTCCAGGGCCAGTTGCAGAGACCCAGTACTTC. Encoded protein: CASSPGPVAETQYF.

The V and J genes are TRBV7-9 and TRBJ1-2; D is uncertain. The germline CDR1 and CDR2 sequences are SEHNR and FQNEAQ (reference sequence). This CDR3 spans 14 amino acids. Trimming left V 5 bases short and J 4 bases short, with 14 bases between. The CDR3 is CASSPDIVIYGYTF. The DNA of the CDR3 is TGTGCCAGCAGCCCAGACATTGTGATCTATGGCTACACCTTC.

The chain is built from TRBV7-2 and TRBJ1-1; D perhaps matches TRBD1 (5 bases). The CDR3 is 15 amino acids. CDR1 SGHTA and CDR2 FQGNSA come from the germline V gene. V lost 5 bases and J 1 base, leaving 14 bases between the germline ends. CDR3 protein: CASSRQGLSNTEAFF. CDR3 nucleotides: TGTGCCAGCAGCCGCCAGGGACTTTCGAACACTGAAGCTTTCTTT.

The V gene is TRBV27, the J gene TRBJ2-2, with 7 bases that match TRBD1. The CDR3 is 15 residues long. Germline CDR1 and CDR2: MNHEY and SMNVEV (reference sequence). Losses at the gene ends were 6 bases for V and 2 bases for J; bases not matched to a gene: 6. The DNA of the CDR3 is TGTGCCAGCAGCCCACGACAGGGCAACACCGGGGAGCTGTTTTTT. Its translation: CASSPRQGNTGELFF.

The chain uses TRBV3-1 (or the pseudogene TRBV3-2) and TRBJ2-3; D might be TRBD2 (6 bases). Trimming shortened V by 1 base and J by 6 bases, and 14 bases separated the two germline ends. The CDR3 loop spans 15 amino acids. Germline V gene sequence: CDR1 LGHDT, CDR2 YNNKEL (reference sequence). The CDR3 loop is CASSQVGGARDTQYF. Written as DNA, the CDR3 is TGTGCCAGCAGCCAAGTCGGAGGGGCGCGGGATACGCAGTATTTT.

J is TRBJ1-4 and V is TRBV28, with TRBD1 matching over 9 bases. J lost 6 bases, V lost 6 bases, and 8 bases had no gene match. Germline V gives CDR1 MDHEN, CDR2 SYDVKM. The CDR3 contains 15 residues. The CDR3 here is CASSRNRGRDEKLFF. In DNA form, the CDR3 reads TGTGCCAGCAGCCGTAACAGGGGGCGGGATGAAAAACTGTTTTTT.

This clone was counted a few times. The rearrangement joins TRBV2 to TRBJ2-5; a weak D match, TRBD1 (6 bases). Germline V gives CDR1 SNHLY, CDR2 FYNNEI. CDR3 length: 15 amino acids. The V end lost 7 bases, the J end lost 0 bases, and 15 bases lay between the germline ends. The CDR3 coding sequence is TGTGCCAGCAATGGGGGCGCCGTGTACCAAGAGACCCAGTACTTC. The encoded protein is CASNGGAVYQETQYF.

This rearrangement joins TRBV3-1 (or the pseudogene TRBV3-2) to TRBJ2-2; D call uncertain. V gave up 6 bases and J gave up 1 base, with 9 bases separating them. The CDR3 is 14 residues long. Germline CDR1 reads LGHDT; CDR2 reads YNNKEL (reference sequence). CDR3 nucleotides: TGTGCCAGCAGTTACTCTGAGAACACCGGGGAGCTGTTTTTT. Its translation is CASSYSENTGELFF.

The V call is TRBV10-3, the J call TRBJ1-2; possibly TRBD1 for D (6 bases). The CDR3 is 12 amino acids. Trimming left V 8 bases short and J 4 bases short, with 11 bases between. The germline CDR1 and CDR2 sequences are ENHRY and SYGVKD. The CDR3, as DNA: TGTGCCATCCCGGACAGAATCTATGGCTACACCTTC. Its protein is CAIPDRIYGYTF.

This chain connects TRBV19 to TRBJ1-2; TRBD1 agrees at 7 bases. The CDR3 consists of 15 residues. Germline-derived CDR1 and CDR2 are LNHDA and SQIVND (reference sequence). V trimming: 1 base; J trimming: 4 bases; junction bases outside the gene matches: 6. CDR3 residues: CASSIVKGAGYGYTF. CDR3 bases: TGTGCCAGTAGTATAGTCAAGGGGGCCGGCTATGGCTACACCTTC. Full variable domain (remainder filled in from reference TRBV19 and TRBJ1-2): DGGITQSPKYLFRKEGQNVTLSCEQNLNHDAMYWYRQDPGQGLRLIYYSQIVNDFQKGDIAEGYSVSREKKESFPLTVTSAQKNPTAFYLCASSIVKGAGYGYTFGSGTRLTVV.

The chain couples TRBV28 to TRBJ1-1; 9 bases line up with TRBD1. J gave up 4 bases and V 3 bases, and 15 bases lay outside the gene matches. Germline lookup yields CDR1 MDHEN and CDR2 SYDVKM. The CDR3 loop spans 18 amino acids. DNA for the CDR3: TGTGCCAGCAGTTTTCGTATCGGACAGGGGCCGAGGAGCACTGAAGCTTTCTTT. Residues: CASSFRIGQGPRSTEAFF.

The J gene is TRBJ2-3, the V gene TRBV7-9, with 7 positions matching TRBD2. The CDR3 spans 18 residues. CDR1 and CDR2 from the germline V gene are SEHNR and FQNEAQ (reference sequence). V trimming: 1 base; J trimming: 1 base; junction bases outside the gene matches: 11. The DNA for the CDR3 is TGTGCCAGCAGCTTAGGGCTTTCACGGGAGGCCCGCACAGATACGCAGTATTTT. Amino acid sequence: CASSLGLSREARTDTQYF.

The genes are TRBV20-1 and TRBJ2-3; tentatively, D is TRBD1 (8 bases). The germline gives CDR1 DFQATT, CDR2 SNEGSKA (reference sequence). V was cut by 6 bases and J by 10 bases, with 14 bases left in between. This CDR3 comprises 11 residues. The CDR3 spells CSAKTGGAQYF. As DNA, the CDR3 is TGCAGTGCCAAAACAGGGGGGGCGCAGTATTTT.

The CDR3 here is CASSPSSAEAFF. The DNA for the CDR3 is TGTGCCAGCTCACCTTCGTCGGCTGAAGCTTTCTTT. The chain links TRBV18 to TRBJ1-1; D gene uncertain. The CDR3 is made up of 12 amino acids. The V end was cut by 3 bases, the J end by 6 bases, with 8 bases between. The V gene's germline CDR1 is KGHSH and CDR2 LQKENI.

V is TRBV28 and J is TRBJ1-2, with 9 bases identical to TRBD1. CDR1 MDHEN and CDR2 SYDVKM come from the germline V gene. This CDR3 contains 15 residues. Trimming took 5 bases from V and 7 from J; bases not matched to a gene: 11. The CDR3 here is CASSEPGQGLAGYTF. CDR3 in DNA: TGTGCCAGCAGTGAGCCGGGACAGGGTCTGGCTGGCTACACCTTC.

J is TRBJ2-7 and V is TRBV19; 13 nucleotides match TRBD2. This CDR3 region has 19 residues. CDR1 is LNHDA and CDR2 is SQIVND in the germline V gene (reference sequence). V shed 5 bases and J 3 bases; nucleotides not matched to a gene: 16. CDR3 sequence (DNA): TGTGCCAGTAGTCCTCTCGTGACTAGCGGGGGGTCCCGATTCTACGAGCAGTACTTC. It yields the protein CASSPLVTSGGSRFYEQYF.

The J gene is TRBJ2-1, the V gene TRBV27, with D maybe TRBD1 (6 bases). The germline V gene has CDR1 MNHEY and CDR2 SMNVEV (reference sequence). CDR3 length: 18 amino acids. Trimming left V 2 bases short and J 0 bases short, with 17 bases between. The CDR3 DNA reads TGTGCCAGCAGTTTACCCAGGGGTGGGGGTAGCTCCTACAATGAGCAGTTCTTC. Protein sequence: CASSLPRGGGSSYNEQFF.

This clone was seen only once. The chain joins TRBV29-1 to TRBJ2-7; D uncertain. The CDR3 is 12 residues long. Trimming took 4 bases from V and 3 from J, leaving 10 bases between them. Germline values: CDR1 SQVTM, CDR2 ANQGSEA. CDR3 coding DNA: TGCAGCGTTGGAGGCAGAAACTACGAGCAGTACTTC. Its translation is CSVGGRNYEQYF.

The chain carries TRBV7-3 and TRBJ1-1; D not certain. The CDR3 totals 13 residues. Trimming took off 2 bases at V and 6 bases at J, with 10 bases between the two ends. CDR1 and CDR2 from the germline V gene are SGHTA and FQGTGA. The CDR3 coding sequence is TGTGCCAGCAGCTTATCCCCCCGGGCTGAAGCTTTCTTT. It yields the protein CASSLSPRAEAFF.

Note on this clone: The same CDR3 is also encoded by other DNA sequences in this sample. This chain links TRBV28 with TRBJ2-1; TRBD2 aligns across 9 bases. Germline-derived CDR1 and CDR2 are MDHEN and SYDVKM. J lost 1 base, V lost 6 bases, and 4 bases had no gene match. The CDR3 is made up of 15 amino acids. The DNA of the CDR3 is TGTGCCAGCAGACCGACTAGCGGATCCTACAATGAGCAGTTCTTC. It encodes CASRPTSGSYNEQFF. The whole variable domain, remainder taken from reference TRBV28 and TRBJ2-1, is DVKVTQSSRYLVKRTGEKVFLECVQDMDHENMFWYRQDPGLGLRLIYFSYDVKMKEKGDIPEGYSVSREKKERFSLILESASTNQTSMYLCASRPTSGSYNEQFFGPGTRLTVL.

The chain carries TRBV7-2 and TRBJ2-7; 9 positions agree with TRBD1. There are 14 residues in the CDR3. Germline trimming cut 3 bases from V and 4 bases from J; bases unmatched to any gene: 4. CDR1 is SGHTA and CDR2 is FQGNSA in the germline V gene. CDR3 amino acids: CASSLDRGRYEQYF. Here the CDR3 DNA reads TGTGCCAGCAGCTTGGACAGGGGTAGGTACGAGCAGTACTTC.

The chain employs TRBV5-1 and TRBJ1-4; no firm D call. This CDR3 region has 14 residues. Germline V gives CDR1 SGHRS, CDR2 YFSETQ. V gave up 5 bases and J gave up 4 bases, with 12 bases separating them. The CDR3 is CASRRGGGNEKLFF. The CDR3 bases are TGCGCCAGCAGACGGGGAGGAGGTAATGAAAAACTGTTTTTT.

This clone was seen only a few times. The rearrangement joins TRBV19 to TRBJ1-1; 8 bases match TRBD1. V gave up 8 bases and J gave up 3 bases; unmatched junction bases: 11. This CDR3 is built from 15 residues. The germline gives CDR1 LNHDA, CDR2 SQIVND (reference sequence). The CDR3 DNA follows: TGTGCCAGTGTTCTACAGGGGGTTGGAGACACTGAAGCTTTCTTT. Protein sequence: CASVLQGVGDTEAFF.

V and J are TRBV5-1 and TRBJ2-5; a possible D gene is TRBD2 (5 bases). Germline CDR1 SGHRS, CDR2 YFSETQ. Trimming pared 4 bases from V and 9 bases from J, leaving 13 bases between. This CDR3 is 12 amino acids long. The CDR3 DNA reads TGCGCCAGCAGCGTAATTACCGGGGCCCAGTACTTC. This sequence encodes CASSVITGAQYF.

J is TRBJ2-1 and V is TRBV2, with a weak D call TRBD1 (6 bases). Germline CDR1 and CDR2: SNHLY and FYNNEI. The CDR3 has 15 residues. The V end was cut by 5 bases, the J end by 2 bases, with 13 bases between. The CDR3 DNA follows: TGTGCCAGCAGTTTCCGGGACACCCCCTACAATGAGCAGTTCTTC. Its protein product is CASSFRDTPYNEQFF.

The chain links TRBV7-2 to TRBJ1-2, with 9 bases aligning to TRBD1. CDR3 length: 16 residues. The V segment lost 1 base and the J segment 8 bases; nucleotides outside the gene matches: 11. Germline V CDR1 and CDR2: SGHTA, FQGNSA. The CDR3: CASSLGTGASGGGYTF. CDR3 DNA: TGTGCCAGCAGCTTAGGGACAGGGGCCTCGGGGGGAGGCTACACCTTC.

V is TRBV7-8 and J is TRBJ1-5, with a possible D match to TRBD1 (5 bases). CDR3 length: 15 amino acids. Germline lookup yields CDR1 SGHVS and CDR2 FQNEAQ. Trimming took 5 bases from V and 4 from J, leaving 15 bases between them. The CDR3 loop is CASSQAHDRNQPQHF. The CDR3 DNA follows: TGTGCCAGCAGCCAAGCCCACGACAGAAATCAGCCCCAGCATTTT. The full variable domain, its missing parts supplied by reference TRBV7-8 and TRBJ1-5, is GAGVSQSPRYKVAKRGQDVALRCDPISGHVSLFWYQQALGQGPEFLTYFQNEAQLDKSGLPSDRFFAERPEGSVSTLKIQRTQQEDSAVYLCASSQAHDRNQPQHFGDGTRLSIL.

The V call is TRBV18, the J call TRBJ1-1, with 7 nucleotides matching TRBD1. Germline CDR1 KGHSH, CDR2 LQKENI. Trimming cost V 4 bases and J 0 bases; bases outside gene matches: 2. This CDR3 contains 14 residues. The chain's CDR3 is CASSLGTVNTEAFF. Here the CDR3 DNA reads TGTGCCAGCTCACTTGGGACAGTGAACACTGAAGCTTTCTTT.

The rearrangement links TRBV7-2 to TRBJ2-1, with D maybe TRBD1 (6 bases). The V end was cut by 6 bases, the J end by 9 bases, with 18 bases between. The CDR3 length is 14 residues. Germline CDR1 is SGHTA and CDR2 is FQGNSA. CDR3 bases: TGTGCCAGCAGTCGACCCACAGGGTTGGGTGAGCAGTTCTTC. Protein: CASSRPTGLGEQFF.

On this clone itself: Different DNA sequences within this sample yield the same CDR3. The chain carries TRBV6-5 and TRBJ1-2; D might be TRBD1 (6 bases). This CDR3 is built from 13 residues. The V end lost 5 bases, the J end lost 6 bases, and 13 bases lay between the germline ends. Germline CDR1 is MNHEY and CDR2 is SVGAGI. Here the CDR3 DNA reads TGTGCCAGCAGTACCCGTCGGACAGATGGCTACACCTTC. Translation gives CASSTRRTDGYTF.

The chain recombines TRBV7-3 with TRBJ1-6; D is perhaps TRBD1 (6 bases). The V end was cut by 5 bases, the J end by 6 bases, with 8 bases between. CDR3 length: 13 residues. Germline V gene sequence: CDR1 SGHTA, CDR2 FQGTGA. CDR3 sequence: CASSPGVNSPLHF. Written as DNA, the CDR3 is TGTGCCAGCAGCCCAGGGGTTAATTCACCCCTCCACTTT.

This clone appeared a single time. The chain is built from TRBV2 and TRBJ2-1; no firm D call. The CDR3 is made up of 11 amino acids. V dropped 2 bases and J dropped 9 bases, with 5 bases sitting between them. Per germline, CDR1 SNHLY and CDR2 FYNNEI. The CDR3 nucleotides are TGTGCCAGCAGTGAATTACTTGAGCAGTTCTTC. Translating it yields CASSELLEQFF.